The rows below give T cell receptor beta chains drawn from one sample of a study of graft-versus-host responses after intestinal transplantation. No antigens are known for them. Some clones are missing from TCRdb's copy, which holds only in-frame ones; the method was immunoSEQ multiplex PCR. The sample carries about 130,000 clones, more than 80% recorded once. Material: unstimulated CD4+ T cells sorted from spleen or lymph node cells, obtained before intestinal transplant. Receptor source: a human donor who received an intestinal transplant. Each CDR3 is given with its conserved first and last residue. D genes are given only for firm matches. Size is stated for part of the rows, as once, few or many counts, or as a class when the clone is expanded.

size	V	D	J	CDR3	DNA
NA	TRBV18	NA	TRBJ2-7	CASSSSYEQYF	TGTGCCAGCTCATCCTCCTACGAGCAGTACTTC
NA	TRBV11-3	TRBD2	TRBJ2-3	CASSVSSGGSTQYF	TGTGCCAGCAGCGTATCCTCCGGGGGGTCTACGCAGTATTTT
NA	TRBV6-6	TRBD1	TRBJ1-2	CASSYTKDRGYGYTF	TGTGCCAGCAGTTACACAAAGGACAGGGGCTATGGCTACACCTTC
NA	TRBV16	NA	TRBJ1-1	CASSPELRTGAEAFF	TGTGCCAGCAGCCCCGAACTCAGAACAGGCGCTGAAGCTTTCTTT
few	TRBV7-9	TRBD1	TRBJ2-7	CASSLTGATYEQYF	TGTGCCAGCAGCTTAACAGGGGCCACCTACGAGCAGTACTTC
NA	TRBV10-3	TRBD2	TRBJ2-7	CATTSGGPYEQYF	TGTGCCACAACCTCGGGGGGGCCTTACGAGCAGTACTTC
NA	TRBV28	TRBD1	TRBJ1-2	CASSYGDRVNYGYTF	TGTGCCAGCAGTTATGGGGACAGGGTTAACTATGGCTACACCTTC
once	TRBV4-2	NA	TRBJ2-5	CASSQGTGLKGETQYF	TGTGCCAGCAGCCAAGGGACGGGGCTCAAGGGGGAGACCCAGTACTTC
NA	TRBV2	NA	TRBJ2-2	CASTETGRGGELFF	TGTGCCAGCACTGAGACAGGGAGGGGCGGGGAGCTGTTTTTT
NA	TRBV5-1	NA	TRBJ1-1	CASSLVGDTEAFF	TGCGCCAGCAGCTTGGTCGGGGACACTGAAGCTTTCTTT
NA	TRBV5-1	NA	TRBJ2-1	CASSLVPGFYNEQFF	TGCGCCAGCAGCTTGGTGCCAGGATTTTACAATGAGCAGTTCTTC
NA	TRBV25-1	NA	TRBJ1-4	CASSEGRGPFNEKLFF	TGTGCCAGCAGTGAGGGGCGGGGACCCTTTAATGAAAAACTGTTTTTT
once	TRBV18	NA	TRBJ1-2	CASSPGGTGGYTF	TGTGCCAGCTCACCTGGGGGGACCGGAGGCTACACCTTC
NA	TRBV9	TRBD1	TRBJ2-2	CASSVGGGTGRTGELFF	TGTGCCAGCAGCGTAGGGGGGGGGACAGGGAGGACCGGGGAGCTGTTTTTT
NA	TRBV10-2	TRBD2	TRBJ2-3	CASSRSGTSGAPGTDTQYF	TGCGCCAGCAGTCGGTCCGGGACTAGCGGGGCACCGGGGACAGATACGCAGTATTTT
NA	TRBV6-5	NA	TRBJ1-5	CASSYSSDPSNQPQHF	TGTGCCAGCAGTTACTCGTCAGACCCGAGCAATCAGCCCCAGCATTTT
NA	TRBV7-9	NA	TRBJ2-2	CASSLNTGELFF	TGTGCCAGCAGCCTGAACACCGGGGAGCTGTTTTTT
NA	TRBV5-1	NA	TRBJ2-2	CASSPMRLRGTGELFF	TGCGCCAGCAGCCCTATGAGGTTGCGAGGCACCGGGGAGCTGTTTTTT